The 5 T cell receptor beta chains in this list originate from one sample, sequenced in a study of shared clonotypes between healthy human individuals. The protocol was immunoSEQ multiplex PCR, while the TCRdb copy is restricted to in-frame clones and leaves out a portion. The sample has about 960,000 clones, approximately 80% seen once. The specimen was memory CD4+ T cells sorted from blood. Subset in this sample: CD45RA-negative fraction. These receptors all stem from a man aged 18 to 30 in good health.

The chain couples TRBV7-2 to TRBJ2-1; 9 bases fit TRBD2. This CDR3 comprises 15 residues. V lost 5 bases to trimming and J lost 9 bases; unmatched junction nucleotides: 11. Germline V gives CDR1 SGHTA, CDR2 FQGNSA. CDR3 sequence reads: CASSEGVAGVFEQFF. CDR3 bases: TGTGCCAGCAGCGAGGGGGTAGCGGGAGTTTTTGAGCAGTTCTTC.

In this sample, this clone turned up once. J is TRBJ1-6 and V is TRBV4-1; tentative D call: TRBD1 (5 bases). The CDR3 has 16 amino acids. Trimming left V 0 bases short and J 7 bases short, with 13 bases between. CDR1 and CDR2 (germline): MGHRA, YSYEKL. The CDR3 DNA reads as TGCGCCAGCAGCCAAGATTCAGGGAACAGGAATTCACCCCTCCACTTT. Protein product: CASSQDSGNRNSPLHF.

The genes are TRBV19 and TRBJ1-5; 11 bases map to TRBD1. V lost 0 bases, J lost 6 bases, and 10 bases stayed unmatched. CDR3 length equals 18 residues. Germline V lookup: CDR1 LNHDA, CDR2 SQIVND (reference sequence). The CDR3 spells CASSIESERTGGFQPQHF. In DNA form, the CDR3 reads TGTGCCAGTAGTATAGAATCGGAGAGGACAGGGGGCTTTCAGCCCCAGCATTTT.

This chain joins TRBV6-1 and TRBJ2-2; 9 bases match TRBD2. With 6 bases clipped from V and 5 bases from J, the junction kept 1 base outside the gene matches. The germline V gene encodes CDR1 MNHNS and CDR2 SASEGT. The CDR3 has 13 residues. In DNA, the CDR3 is TGTGCCAGCAGCGGACTAGCGACCGGGGAGCTGTTTTTT. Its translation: CASSGLATGELFF.

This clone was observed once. Here the CDR3 DNA reads TGCGCCAGCAGTGAGTCGGCTAGCGGTTCATACAATGAGCAGTTCTTC. Protein product: CASSESASGSYNEQFF. The chain couples TRBV10-2 to TRBJ2-1, with 7 bases aligning to TRBD2. The CDR3 loop spans 16 amino acids. Per germline, CDR1 WSHSY and CDR2 SAAADI. Trimming cost V 0 bases and J 4 bases; bases outside gene matches: 6.